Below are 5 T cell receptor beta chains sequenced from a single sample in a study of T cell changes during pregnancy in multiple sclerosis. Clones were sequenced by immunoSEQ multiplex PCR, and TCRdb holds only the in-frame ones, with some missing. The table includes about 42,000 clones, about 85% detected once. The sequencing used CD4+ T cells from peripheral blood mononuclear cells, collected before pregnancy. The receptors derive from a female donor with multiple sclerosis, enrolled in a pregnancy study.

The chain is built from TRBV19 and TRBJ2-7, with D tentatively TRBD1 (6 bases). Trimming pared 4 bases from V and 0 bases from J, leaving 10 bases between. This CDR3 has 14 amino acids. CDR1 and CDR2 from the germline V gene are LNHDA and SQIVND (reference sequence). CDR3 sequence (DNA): TGTGCCAGTAGTAAAGGACAGAACTCCTACGAGCAGTACTTC. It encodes CASSKGQNSYEQYF.

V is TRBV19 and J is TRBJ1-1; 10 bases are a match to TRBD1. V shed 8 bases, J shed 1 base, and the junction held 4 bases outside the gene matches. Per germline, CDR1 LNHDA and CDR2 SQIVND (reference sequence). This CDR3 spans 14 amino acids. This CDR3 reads CASGTGDKNTEAFF. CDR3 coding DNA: TGTGCCAGTGGGACAGGGGACAAGAACACTGAAGCTTTCTTT.

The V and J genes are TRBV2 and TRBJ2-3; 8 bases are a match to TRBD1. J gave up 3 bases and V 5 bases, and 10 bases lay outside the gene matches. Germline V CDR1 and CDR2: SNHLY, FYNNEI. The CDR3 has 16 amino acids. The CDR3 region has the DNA TGTGCCAGCAGTTCCGGGACAGGTGTAGGGACAGATACGCAGTATTTT. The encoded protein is CASSSGTGVGTDTQYF.

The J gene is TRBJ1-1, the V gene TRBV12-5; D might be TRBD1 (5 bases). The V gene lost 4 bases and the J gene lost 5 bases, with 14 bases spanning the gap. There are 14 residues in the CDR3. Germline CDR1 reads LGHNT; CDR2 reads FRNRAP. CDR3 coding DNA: TGTGCTAGTGGTTCTTTGGGGCTTGGTACTGAAGCTTTCTTT. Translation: CASGSLGLGTEAFF.

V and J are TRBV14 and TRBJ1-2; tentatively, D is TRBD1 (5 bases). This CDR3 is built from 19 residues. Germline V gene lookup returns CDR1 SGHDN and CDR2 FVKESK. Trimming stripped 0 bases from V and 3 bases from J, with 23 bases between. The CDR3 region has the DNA TGTGCCAGCAGCCAAGAATGGCGGAGACGTGCCCGGGGGGACTATGGCTACACCTTC. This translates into CASSQEWRRRARGDYGYTF.